The 3 T cell receptor beta chains presented below share a single source sample, sequenced in a study of blood T cell repertoires in COVID-19. Assay used: immunoSEQ multiplex PCR; TCRdb lists only in-frame clones, some missing. The sample has 75,000 to 100,000 clones, over 75% seen once. The sequenced sample consisted of peripheral blood. These receptors were collected from a human donor in a cohort sampled during active COVID-19.

The chain has TRBV11-2 and TRBJ2-3, with 8 bases that match TRBD2. V trimming: 2 bases; J trimming: 14 bases; junction bases outside the gene matches: 12. Germline V gene sequence: CDR1 SGHAT, CDR2 FQNNGV. The CDR3 has 14 amino acids. The CDR3 sequence: CASSLTPSGYFWYF. CDR3 coding DNA: TGTGCCAGCAGCTTAACGCCTAGCGGGTACTTTTGGTATTTT.

The chain carries TRBV9 and TRBJ2-1; TRBD2 is a possible D gene (6 bases). V was clipped by 0 bases and J by 9 bases, with 13 bases between them. Germline-derived CDR1 and CDR2 are SGDLS and YYNGEE. The CDR3 totals 14 residues. The chain's CDR3 is CASSVASGRGEQFF. Written as DNA, the CDR3 is TGTGCCAGCAGCGTAGCTAGTGGGCGGGGTGAGCAGTTCTTC. Using reference TRBV9 and TRBJ2-1 for the parts outside the CDR3, the full variable domain is DSGVTQTPKHLITATGQRVTLRCSPRSGDLSVYWYQQSLDQGLQFLIQYYNGEERAKGNILERFSAQQFPDLHSELNLSSLELGDSALYFCASSVASGRGEQFFGPGTRLTVL.

The V call is TRBV6-5, the J call TRBJ1-4, with 8 bases fitting TRBD1. CDR1 and CDR2 from the germline V gene are MNHEY and SVGAGI. V lost 2 bases and J lost 8; bases outside the gene matches: 10. The CDR3 covers 16 residues. The CDR3 region is CASSYRSTGAGEKLFF. CDR3 DNA: TGTGCCAGCAGTTACCGATCGACAGGGGCAGGGGAAAAACTGTTTTTT.